These 10 T cell receptor beta chains share one sample of origin, sequenced in a study of a mutant IDH1 vaccine in newly diagnosed glioma. The time point here: week 35, safety follow-up. One vaccine dose held 300 ug of mutant IDH1 20-mer peptide and came with topical imiquimod. These receptors' antigens are unknown. Only in-frame clones appear in the TCRdb table, and some are missing; sequencing was by immunoSEQ multiplex PCR. The sample has around 41,000 clones; 80% to 90% are singletons. The material sequenced was PBMCs, taken from a glioma patient whose treatment included an IDH1 peptide vaccine. The source of these receptors is a man in his forties or fifties with glioma.

This rearrangement joins TRBV18 to TRBJ2-1; 7 nucleotides agree with TRBD1. Germline V lookup: CDR1 KGHSH, CDR2 LQKENI. The CDR3 sequence is 16 residues long. V lost 3 bases and J lost 0; bases outside the gene matches: 5. CDR3 amino acids: CASSPTDRSSYNEQFF. In DNA, the CDR3 is TGTGCCAGCTCACCGACGGACAGGAGCTCCTACAATGAGCAGTTCTTC.

This rearrangement joins TRBV27 to TRBJ2-2; 9 bases agree with TRBD1. Trimming took 6 bases from V and 4 from J; bases not matched to a gene: 6. The germline V gene encodes CDR1 MNHEY and CDR2 SMNVEV (reference sequence). This CDR3 region has 15 residues. This chain's CDR3 is CASSRDREITGELFF. In DNA form, the CDR3 reads TGTGCCAGCAGCCGGGACAGGGAGATCACCGGGGAGCTGTTTTTT.

The chain uses TRBV29-1 and TRBJ2-5, with D possibly TRBD1 on 6 matching bases. V dropped 5 bases and J dropped 5 bases, with 21 bases sitting between them. The V gene's germline CDR1 is SQVTM and CDR2 ANQGSEA. The CDR3 loop spans 15 amino acids. The CDR3 DNA follows: TGCAGCGTTTGGGGCCGGGCAGGGGCGATGGAGACCCAGTACTTC. Translation: CSVWGRAGAMETQYF.

The gene calls are TRBV5-1 and TRBJ2-7; 9 positions match TRBD1. This CDR3 is built from 13 residues. J was trimmed by 5 bases and V by 7 bases; bases with no gene match: 7. The germline gives CDR1 SGHRS, CDR2 YFSETQ. The CDR3 protein is CASWGQGSDEQYF. The CDR3 DNA sequence: TGCGCCAGCTGGGGACAGGGTTCGGACGAGCAGTACTTC.

This chain links TRBV4-1 with TRBJ2-4; 7 nucleotides match TRBD2. The CDR3 totals 15 residues. Germline V gene data show CDR1 as MGHRA and CDR2 as YSYEKL. Losses at the gene ends were 0 bases for V and 6 bases for J; bases not matched to a gene: 5. The CDR3 loop is CASSQDPSGGNIQYF. CDR3 bases: TGCGCCAGCAGCCAAGATCCTAGCGGAGGAAACATTCAGTACTTC.

The rearrangement joins TRBV5-1 to TRBJ2-1; 13 nucleotides align to TRBD2. V lost 3 bases and J lost 5; bases outside the gene matches: 5. Germline CDR1 SGHRS, CDR2 YFSETQ. CDR3 length equals 16 residues. CDR3 sequence reads: CASSSTLAGGDNEQFF. CDR3 bases: TGCGCCAGCAGCTCCACACTAGCGGGAGGGGACAATGAGCAGTTCTTC.

The chain links TRBV4-2 to TRBJ2-5; TRBD2 matches 7 bases. Germline CDR1 is LGHNA and CDR2 is YNFKEQ. CDR3 length: 16 amino acids. The junction had 10 bases not matched to a gene; V was cut back by 1 base and J by 5 bases. The CDR3 DNA follows: TGTGCCAGCAGCCAAGTGATGACTAGCTTGTACGAGACCCAGTACTTC. This encodes CASSQVMTSLYETQYF.

This clone was detected only once. J is TRBJ1-1 and V is TRBV27; 7 nucleotides align to TRBD1. The CDR3 is 15 residues long. Germline assignment: CDR1 MNHEY and CDR2 SMNVEV (reference sequence). The junction had 6 bases not matched to a gene; V was cut back by 5 bases and J by 0 bases. Here the CDR3 DNA reads TGTGCCAGCAGTGCCGACAGGGTTATGAACACTGAAGCTTTCTTT. It translates to CASSADRVMNTEAFF.

The chain recombines TRBV7-2 with TRBJ1-2; TRBD1 agrees at 8 bases. Germline CDR1 reads SGHTA; CDR2 reads FQGNSA. V lost 2 bases to trimming and J lost 14 bases; unmatched junction nucleotides: 4. CDR3 length equals 11 residues. The CDR3 loop is CASSLMGQETF. The CDR3 DNA is TGTGCCAGCAGCTTAATGGGACAGGAGACCTTC.

The chain combines TRBV9 with TRBJ2-1; the D is unclear. The length of the CDR3 is 11 residues. Deletions cut 5 bases from V and 8 bases from J, with 8 bases between. Germline V gives CDR1 SGDLS, CDR2 YYNGEE. This chain's CDR3 is CASSLYHEQFF. The CDR3 DNA follows: TGTGCCAGCAGTTTGTACCATGAGCAGTTCTTC.